The 2 T cell receptor beta chains reported below all come from one sample, sequenced in a study of Tregs in tolerant kidney transplant recipients. Some clones are missing from TCRdb's copy, which holds only in-frame ones; the method was immunoSEQ multiplex PCR. The sample gives around 66,000 clones, around 85% of which show up once; around 2.3% is in the top ten. The starting material was Tregs from blood, obtained before the transplant. The receptors shown here come from a human donor who received a combined kidney and bone marrow transplant.

V and J are TRBV19 and TRBJ1-2; D is uncertain. This CDR3 has 11 amino acids. Germline lookup yields CDR1 LNHDA and CDR2 SQIVND (reference sequence). V lost 8 bases, J lost 2 bases, and 6 bases lay in between. CDR3 in amino acids: CASSRNYGYTF. CDR3 DNA sequence: TGTGCCAGTTCAAGAAACTATGGCTACACCTTC.

The genes are TRBV15 and TRBJ1-1; TRBD1 matches 10 bases. Germline V gives CDR1 LNHNV, CDR2 YYDKDF (reference sequence). There are 14 residues in the CDR3. Trimming cost V 8 bases and J 5 bases; bases outside gene matches: 8. The DNA for the CDR3 is TGTGCCACCTTCCGCGACAGGGGGCTGACTGAAGCTTTCTTT. Its protein is CATFRDRGLTEAFF. Drawing the rest from reference TRBV15 and TRBJ1-1, the complete variable domain is DAMVIQNPRYQVTQFGKPVTLSCSQTLNHNVMYWYQQKSSQAPKLLFHYYDKDFNNEADTPDNFQSRRPNTSFCFLDIRSPGLGDTAMYLCATFRDRGLTEAFFGQGTRLTVV.